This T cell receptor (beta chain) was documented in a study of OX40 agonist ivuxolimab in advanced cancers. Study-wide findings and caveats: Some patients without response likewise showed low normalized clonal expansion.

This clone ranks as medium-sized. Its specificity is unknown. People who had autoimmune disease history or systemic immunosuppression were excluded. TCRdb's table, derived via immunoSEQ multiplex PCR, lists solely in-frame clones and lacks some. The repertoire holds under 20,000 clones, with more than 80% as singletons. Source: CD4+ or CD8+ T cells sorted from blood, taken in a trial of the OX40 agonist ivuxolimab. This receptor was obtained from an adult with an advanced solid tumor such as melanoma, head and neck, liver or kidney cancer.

DNA of the CDR3: TGTGCCAGCAGCTCCATGCCGGGAGACACCATATATTTT. Translated, it gives CASSSMPGDTIYF. The chain has TRBV11-3 and TRBJ1-3; D not certain. The CDR3 is 13 residues long. V was clipped by 4 bases and J by 8 bases, with 12 bases between them. Germline CDR1 and CDR2: SGHNT and YENEEA.